The following is a T cell receptor beta chain sequence with its context. The record originates from a study of OX40 agonist ivuxolimab in advanced cancers. Autoimmune disease history or systemic immunosuppression barred patients. Sequenced by immunoSEQ multiplex PCR; TCRdb stores in-frame clones only, minus some. The data show some 83,000 clones, about 81% seen once. Sequences were derived from CD4+ or CD8+ T cells sorted from blood, sampled in a trial of the OX40 agonist ivuxolimab. This clonotype originated in an adult with an advanced solid tumor such as melanoma, head and neck, liver or kidney cancer.

CDR3 DNA: TGCAGCGTTGGGATTGGAGGGATGAACACTGAAGCTTTCTTT. Translation: CSVGIGGMNTEAFF. J is TRBJ1-1 and V is TRBV29-1; D ambiguous. The CDR3 totals 14 residues. Germline CDR1 SQVTM, CDR2 ANQGSEA. The V end lost 4 bases, the J end lost 0 bases, and 12 bases lay between the germline ends.